These 8 T cell receptor beta chains came from one sample sequenced in a study of blood T cells in healthy people across ages. A second PCR, run for roughly 7 to 11 cycles, used a sample-barcoded 5' primer plus a J-beta primer mix. One entry per CDR3 protein results from TCRdb running MiXCR on the 5' RACE reads. The sample lists fewer than 900,000 distinct CDR3 sequences; around 40% were seen once. Sequenced input: blood. The receptor set was obtained from a woman aged 55 to 70 in good health.

This chain links TRBV5-5 with TRBJ1-2; unclear D gene. The CDR3 covers 15 residues. Germline loops: CDR1 SGHKS, CDR2 YYEKEE (reference sequence). V was pared by 4 bases and J by 2 bases, with 15 bases between. CDR3 in amino acids: CASSGDGGGNYGYTF. The CDR3 nucleotides read TGTGCCAGCAGCGGCGACGGAGGAGGGAACTATGGCTACACCTTC.

Remarks on this clonotype: One junction end does not reproduce the germline sequence, and a read error may be involved. CDR3 in amino acids: CASSQGSSGGLHSYNEQFF. The CDR3 DNA reads TGTGCCAGCAGCCAAGGCAGTAGCGGGGGACTCCACTCCTACAATGAACAGTTCTTC. This chain connects TRBV4-2 to TRBJ2-1; TRBD2 aligns across 9 bases. The CDR3 contains 19 residues. Germline V lookup: CDR1 LGHNA, CDR2 YNFKEQ.

This clonotype came up a few times. This chain connects TRBV20-1 to TRBJ1-1; D may be TRBD1 (5 bases). This CDR3 is built from 14 residues. Trimming stripped 3 bases from V and 0 bases from J, with 11 bases between. CDR1 is DFQATT and CDR2 is SNEGSKA in the germline V gene (reference sequence). The CDR3 loop is CSARQGPMNTEAFF. The DNA for the CDR3 is TGCAGTGCTAGGCAGGGACCCATGAACACTGAAGCTTTCTTT.

This clonotype was detected only a few times. V is TRBV29-1 and J is TRBJ2-5; 14 bases map to TRBD2. The junction had 11 bases not matched to a gene; V was cut back by 4 bases and J by 7 bases. CDR1 is SQVTM, CDR2 ANQGSEA, per germline. This CDR3 has 16 residues. The CDR3 loop reads CSVGLAGGPGVGTQYF. The CDR3 coding sequence is TGCAGCGTTGGACTAGCGGGAGGGCCGGGGGTTGGGACCCAGTACTTC. Combining the CDR3 with reference TRBV29-1 and TRBJ2-5 gives the whole variable domain SAVISQKPSRDICQRGTSLTIQCQVDSQVTMMFWYRQQPGQSLTLIATANQGSEATYESGFVIDKFPISRPNLTFSTLTVSNMSPEDSSIYLCSVGLAGGPGVGTQYFGPGTRLLVL.

This rearrangement joins TRBV7-8 to TRBJ1-5; D unclear. The length of the CDR3 is 16 residues. The ends were cut back, 5 bases at V and 0 bases at J, with 14 bases in the middle. The germline CDR1 and CDR2 sequences are SGHVS and FQNEAQ. The CDR3 bases are TGTGCCAGCAGCCCCAGGACGGGCTATAGCAATCAGCCCCAGCATTTT. Translating it yields CASSPRTGYSNQPQHF.

This clonotype was seen repeatedly, ten times or more. This chain links TRBV12-3 or TRBV12-4 with TRBJ1-4; TRBD1 might be the D (5 bases). This CDR3 spans 16 amino acids. V lost 5 bases to trimming and J lost 0 bases, with 13 bases between them. The CDR3 loop reads CASSGTLGATNEKLFF. The CDR3 coding sequence is TGTGCCAGCAGTGGGACGCTGGGTGCAACTAATGAAAAACTGTTTTTT.

Of note for this clonotype: One end of the junction fails to match germline, which may point to a read error. This chain joins TRBV6-5 and TRBJ2-1, with D hard to call. Germline CDR1 is MNHEY and CDR2 is SVGAGI. The CDR3 totals 13 residues. The CDR3 here is CACSYDPYNEQFF. CDR3 in DNA: TGTGCCTGCAGTTACGACCCCTACAATGAGCAGTTCTTC.

This clonotype was detected only once. The chain employs TRBV28 and TRBJ1-1, with TRBD1 matching over 7 bases. The CDR3 is made up of 15 amino acids. J gave up 0 bases and V 5 bases, and 6 bases lay outside the gene matches. Germline CDR1 reads MDHEN; CDR2 reads SYDVKM. CDR3 residues: CASSGGQILNTEAFF. In nucleotides, the CDR3 is TGTGCCAGCAGTGGGGGACAGATCCTGAACACTGAAGCTTTCTTT.